Listed below are T cell receptor beta chains from one sample, sequenced in a study of TIL therapy for anti-PD-1-resistant metastatic lung cancer. This table comes from immunoSEQ multiplex PCR, and its TCRdb copy is limited to in-frame clones, with some not included. Here the sample spans about 53,000 clones, around 79% being singletons. The sample in question was blood, obtained at baseline. The receptors here all came from a person aged 30 to 80 with non-small cell lung cancer. The CDR3 runs from the conserved cysteine through the conserved F or W. A D gene is named only where the DNA matches it firmly. Some rows mark clone size as missing; the rest say once, few, many or name a class of expanded clone.

size	D	length	V	J	DNA	CDR3
.	TRBD1	14	TRBV5-4	TRBJ1-2	TGTGCCAGCAGCTTGGCCTCGGGACAGGGAGGCTACACCTTC	CASSLASGQGGYTF
.	TRBD2	15	TRBV7-3	TRBJ2-1	TGTGCCAGCAGCTATTCTAGCGGGACCTACAATGAGCAGTTCTTC	CASSYSSGTYNEQFF
few	.	13	TRBV11-2	TRBJ1-2	TGTGCCAGCAGCGTCCACGGAAACTATGGCTACACCTTC	CASSVHGNYGYTF
.	.	15	TRBV2	TRBJ2-5	TGTGCCAGCAGTGAAGGGGGCTTGGGGGGAGAGACCCAGTACTTC	CASSEGGLGGETQYF
.	.	13	TRBV29-1	TRBJ2-7	TGCAGCGCTACTAGTTCCGGGGGCTACGAGCAGTACTTC	CSATSSGGYEQYF
few	.	13	TRBV9	TRBJ1-5	TGTGCCAGCAGCGAGGACCCCAATCAGCCCCAGCATTTT	CASSEDPNQPQHF
.	.	13	TRBV27	TRBJ1-1	TGTGCCAGCAGTTTAACGGAAGGGACTGAAGCTTTCTTT	CASSLTEGTEAFF
.	.	13	TRBV5-4	TRBJ2-3	TGTGCCAGCAACCACTGGGAAACAGATACGCAGTATTTT	CASNHWETDTQYF
.	.	13	TRBV2	TRBJ1-2	TGTGCCAGCAGTGTAGGTGTTTCGGGGGGCTACACCTTC	CASSVGVSGGYTF
.	TRBD2	18	TRBV11-2	TRBJ2-7	TGTGCCAGCAGCCCCATTGGCCGAACGCGGGGGGAGGCCTACGAGCAGTACTTC	CASSPIGRTRGEAYEQYF
.	TRBD1	15	TRBV7-9	TRBJ1-5	TGTGCCAGCAGCCCCGGGACAGGGCGAAATCAGCCCCAGCATTTT	CASSPGTGRNQPQHF
.	.	13	TRBV7-2	TRBJ2-5	TGTGCCAGCAGCCAAAGGGGGGGGGAGACCCAGTACTTC	CASSQRGGETQYF
.	.	14	TRBV6-6	TRBJ2-7	TGTGCCAGCAGTAAGACATCCCTGTCCTACGAGCAGTACTTC	CASSKTSLSYEQYF
few	TRBD2	17	TRBV4-2	TRBJ2-2	TGTGCCAGCAGCCAAGGACTAGCGGGGACTAACACCGGGGAGCTGTTTTTT	CASSQGLAGTNTGELFF
few	TRBD2	15	TRBV2	TRBJ2-1	TGTGCCAGCAGTGAACAACTAGCGGCCTACAATGAGCAGTTCTTC	CASSEQLAAYNEQFF
once	TRBD1	15	TRBV7-2	TRBJ2-7	TGTGCCAGCAGCTTAGTGGGACAGGGTGCCGTAGAGCAGTACTTC	CASSLVGQGAVEQYF
.	.	15	TRBV4-1	TRBJ2-7	TGCGCCAGCAGCCAAGAACTAGCCCTCTCCTACGAGCAGTACTTC	CASSQELALSYEQYF
.	.	17	TRBV11-2	TRBJ2-2	TGTGCCAGCAGCCCCTGGCTGGGGGAATCGAACACCGGGGAGCTGTTTTTT	CASSPWLGESNTGELFF
.	TRBD1	16	TRBV5-1	TRBJ1-1	TGCGCCAGCAGCTTGGCCAACAGGGGTTTGAACACTGAAGCTTTCTTT	CASSLANRGLNTEAFF
.	TRBD1	16	TRBV5-4	TRBJ2-1	TGTGCCAGCAGCCGCCACCGGACAGGGGATTACAATGAGCAGTTCTTC	CASSRHRTGDYNEQFF
.	.	11	TRBV4-3	TRBJ2-1	TGCGCCAGCAGCCGCTACAATGAGCAGTTCTTC	CASSRYNEQFF
many	.	14	TRBV11-3	TRBJ1-2	TGTGCCAGCAGCCCCGGGGGGAACCTGCCCGGCTACACCTTC	CASSPGGNLPGYTF
.	.	16	TRBV19	TRBJ2-4	TGTGCCAGTACCCCCTCGGGGACTTCTAAGGGCAACATTCAGTACTTC	CASTPSGTSKGNIQYF
few	.	16	TRBV7-6	TRBJ1-5	TGTGCCAGCAGCTTATCAACAGGTGGGATAGTTCAGCCCCAGCATTTT	CASSLSTGGIVQPQHF
once	.	12	TRBV29-1	TRBJ2-7	TGCAGCGTCCACTCGGGGCTCTACGAGCAGTACTTC	CSVHSGLYEQYF
.	.	14	TRBV18	TRBJ1-3	TGTGCCAGCTCACCGGTAGGGGATGGAAACACCATATATTTT	CASSPVGDGNTIYF
.	.	12	TRBV11-3	TRBJ2-2	TGTGCCAGCAGCTCCCTGGCCGGGGAGCTGTTTTTT	CASSSLAGELFF
.	TRBD1	13	TRBV5-6	TRBJ2-7	TGTGCCAGCAGTTTGACAGGGGGCGACGAGCAGTACTTC	CASSLTGGDEQYF
.	.	14	TRBV2	TRBJ2-1	TGTGCCAGCGGGGAACAGAGGACTACGAATGAGCAGTTCTTC	CASGEQRTTNEQFF